What follows is one T cell receptor beta chain and its context. TCRdb reanalyzed the 5' RACE reads, giving one entry per CDR3 protein sequence and no DNA. Its table lists 500,000 or so distinct CDR3 sequences. This specimen comes from a study of T cells expressing NK-cell markers. CDR3 length: 14 residues. Germline V CDR1 and CDR2: SGHRS, YFSETQ. The sequenced sample consisted of blood T cells: a sorted CD56 or NKG2C T cell subset, CD4+ or CD8+ T cells, or bulk PBMC T cells (not recorded which). This receptor was obtained from a man younger than 35 in good health. The chain combines TRBV5-1 with TRBJ1-1. CDR3 region: CASSLRLLDTEAFF.